The 9 T cell receptor beta chains in this list originate from one sample, sequenced in a study of cytomegalovirus exposure and HLA in healthy donors. PCR primers comprised 60 Vbeta and 13 Jbeta primers. The repertoire was sequenced with immunoSEQ multiplex PCR; TCRdb's copy has only in-frame clones and lacks some. Of 150,000 to 180,000 clones detected, roughly 80% appear once; the ten largest clones hold 1.2% to 1.5%. Sequences were obtained from PBMCs. The receptors stem from a man aged 18 to 30 in good health and CMV-seronegative.

This clone has just one count. V usage is TRBV4-3 and J usage is TRBJ2-1, with 12 nucleotides matching TRBD2. Germline trimming cut 4 bases from V and 7 bases from J; bases unmatched to any gene: 8. Germline CDR1 reads LGHNA; CDR2 reads YSLEER. This CDR3 comprises 16 residues. CDR3 in DNA: TGCGCCAGCAGCCGCGAACTAGCGGGGGGTGGTAATGAGCAGTTCTTC. This translates into CASSRELAGGGNEQFF.

The chain joins TRBV10-3 to TRBJ2-7, with 7 bases lining up with TRBD1. From germline, CDR1 is ENHRY and CDR2 SYGVKD. This CDR3 has 14 amino acids. J lost 3 bases, V lost 6 bases, and 8 bases had no gene match. CDR3 sequence: CAIRGGTAYYEQYF. In DNA form, the CDR3 reads TGTGCCATCAGGGGTGGGACAGCATACTACGAGCAGTACTTC.

The chain uses TRBV5-1 and TRBJ2-7; D is perhaps TRBD1 (5 bases). V lost 2 bases and J lost 4, with 22 bases in between. This CDR3 comprises 17 residues. The germline gives CDR1 SGHRS, CDR2 YFSETQ. This CDR3 reads CASSLSRDYSAAYEQYF. Here the CDR3 DNA reads TGCGCCAGCAGCTTAAGCAGGGATTACAGCGCGGCATACGAGCAGTACTTC.

The chain has TRBV28 and TRBJ2-1; D might be TRBD2 (6 bases). Germline V gene lookup returns CDR1 MDHEN and CDR2 SYDVKM. Trimming took off 7 bases at V and 12 bases at J, with 25 bases between the two ends. The CDR3 spans 15 residues. CDR3 coding DNA: TGTGCCAGCACCCCGTCATCGGGCGGGAACCCCGGGCAGTTCTTC. This gives the protein CASTPSSGGNPGQFF.

The chain joins TRBV28 to TRBJ2-7; 10 positions match TRBD1. The trim removed 6 bases at V and 9 bases at J, leaving 11 bases unmatched. This CDR3 has 14 amino acids. Germline CDR1 is MDHEN and CDR2 is SYDVKM. CDR3 in amino acids: CASSPGQGPLGQYF. In DNA form, the CDR3 reads TGTGCCAGCAGCCCGGGACAGGGGCCTCTCGGGCAGTACTTC.

This rearrangement joins TRBV27 to TRBJ2-3; D ambiguous. V shed 3 bases and J shed 6 bases, with 4 bases lying between them. This CDR3 is built from 11 residues. Germline V lookup: CDR1 MNHEY, CDR2 SMNVEV (reference sequence). The CDR3: CASSLRDTQYF. The CDR3 DNA reads TGTGCCAGCAGTTTGAGGGATACGCAGTATTTT.

The V and J genes are TRBV2 and TRBJ2-7, with 10 bases identical to TRBD2. CDR1 is SNHLY and CDR2 is FYNNEI in the germline V gene. V dropped 6 bases and J dropped 2; count of bases not matched to a gene: 7. The CDR3 contains 15 residues. CDR3 protein: CASRVSGRSAYEQYF. As DNA, the CDR3 is TGTGCCAGCAGGGTTAGCGGGAGGTCCGCCTACGAGCAGTACTTC.

The rearrangement joins TRBV25-1 to TRBJ2-3; tentative D call: TRBD1 (5 bases). Trimming stripped 3 bases from V and 2 bases from J, with 18 bases between. Germline lookup yields CDR1 MGHDK and CDR2 SYGVNS. The CDR3 is made up of 17 amino acids. CDR3 sequence: CASSDYRAGIPTDTQYF. CDR3 nucleotides: TGTGCCAGCAGTGACTATAGGGCAGGGATACCCACAGATACGCAGTATTTT.

CDR3 bases: TGTGCCAGCAGCGTAGGAGGGACAGGGGTCCACGAGCAGTACTTC. This gives the protein CASSVGGTGVHEQYF. This chain uses TRBV9 with TRBJ2-7; TRBD1 aligns across 10 bases. CDR1 and CDR2 from the germline V gene are SGDLS and YYNGEE. The CDR3 is 15 residues long. Unmatched junction bases numbered 5, after V lost 0 bases and J lost 5 bases.